This TCR beta chain came from a study of regulatory T cells in long-lasting Graves disease. Time point: persistent/refractory GD, antithyroid drugs over 5 years with positive TRAb. TCR sequences were obtained from RNA taken from PBMCs. Study-level findings and limits: Persistent cases of Graves' showed reduced TCR diversity relative to newly diagnosed patients.

Both iRepertoire HTBI primers and Arm-PCR of CDR3 regions were used to build the TCR beta libraries. TCRdb reprocessed the multiplex PCR reads with MiXCR, giving one entry per CDR3 protein. The repertoire holds a few hundred thousand distinct CDR3 sequences, about 23% seen once, with about 27% in the top ten. This clonotype was picked up many times. Its antigen is currently unknown. One end of the junction fails to match germline, which may point to a read error. CDR1 is DFQATT and CDR2 is SNEGSKA in the germline V gene (reference sequence). This CDR3 has 17 amino acids. Here the sequenced sample was peripheral blood mononuclear cells (PBMCs), taken when the disease was refractory, from a patient treated with antithyroid drugs. The chain couples TRBV20-1 to TRBJ2-7, with 10 positions matching TRBD2. The clonotype comes from a woman aged 40 to 55 with Graves disease. This CDR3 is CSARGGTAGGPVNEQYF. The CDR3 coding sequence is TGCAGTGCAAGAGGGGGAACAGCGGGAGGGCCGGTTAACGAGCAGTACTTC.